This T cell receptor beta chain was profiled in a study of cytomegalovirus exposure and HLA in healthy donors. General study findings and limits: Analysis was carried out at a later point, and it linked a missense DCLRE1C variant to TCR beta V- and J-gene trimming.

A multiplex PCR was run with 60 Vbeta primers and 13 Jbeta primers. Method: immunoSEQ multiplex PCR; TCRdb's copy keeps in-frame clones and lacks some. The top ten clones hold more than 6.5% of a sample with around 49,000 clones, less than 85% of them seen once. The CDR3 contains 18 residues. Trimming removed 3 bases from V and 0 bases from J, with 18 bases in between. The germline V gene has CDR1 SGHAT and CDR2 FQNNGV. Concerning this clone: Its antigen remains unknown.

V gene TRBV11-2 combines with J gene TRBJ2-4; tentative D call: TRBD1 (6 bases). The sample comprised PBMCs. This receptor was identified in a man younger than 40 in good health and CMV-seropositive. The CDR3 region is CASSFLGRGFVAKNIQYF. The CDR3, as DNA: TGTGCCAGCAGCTTTTTAGGCAGGGGCTTTGTAGCCAAAAACATTCAGTACTTC.